The rows below give T cell receptor beta chains drawn from one sample of a study of blood T cell repertoires in COVID-19. Here immunoSEQ multiplex PCR was the method, and the copy in TCRdb shows in-frame clones only, minus some. The repertoire consists of about 240,000 clones, with around four fifths occurring once and the leading ten covering over 5.5%. Sequencing was carried out using peripheral blood. These receptors came from a woman aged 55-69 years with active or convalescent COVID-19. Each CDR3 is given with its conserved first and last residue. Fields, in order: CDR3 DNA, CDR3 protein, D gene, J gene, clone size, V gene. The D gene is left open where the match is weak. Expanded clones get a size class; other rows say once, few or many, or leave the size out.

cdr3_nt: TGCAGCGTTGAGGAAGGGGGCACTGAAGCTTTCTTT
cdr3_aa: CSVEEGGTEAFF
d_call: -
j_call: TRBJ1-1
clone_size: -
v_call: TRBV29-1

cdr3_nt: TGCGCCAGCAGCCAATACGGGGTCGCCGGGGAGCTGTTTTTT
cdr3_aa: CASSQYGVAGELFF
d_call: -
j_call: TRBJ2-2
clone_size: once
v_call: TRBV4-1

cdr3_nt: TGTGCCAGCAGTCACCGGGGGGCAGACTATGGCTACACCTTC
cdr3_aa: CASSHRGADYGYTF
d_call: -
j_call: TRBJ1-2
clone_size: -
v_call: TRBV6-5

cdr3_nt: TGTGCCAGCAGCACCTCCGGCTATGGCTACACCTTC
cdr3_aa: CASSTSGYGYTF
d_call: -
j_call: TRBJ1-2
clone_size: -
v_call: TRBV7-9

cdr3_nt: TGTGCCATCGGGGACAGGGGCCGCATGACCCAGTACTTC
cdr3_aa: CAIGDRGRMTQYF
d_call: TRBD1
j_call: TRBJ2-5
clone_size: -
v_call: TRBV10-3

cdr3_nt: TGTGCCAGTAGTATTGGACAGGTCGGTGAGCTGTTTTTT
cdr3_aa: CASSIGQVGELFF
d_call: TRBD1
j_call: TRBJ2-2
clone_size: once
v_call: TRBV19

cdr3_nt: TGTGCCAGCAGTACGGACATTCCGATGCCCGGCGGCTACACCTTC
cdr3_aa: CASSTDIPMPGGYTF
d_call: -
j_call: TRBJ1-2
clone_size: -
v_call: TRBV2

cdr3_nt: TGTGCCAGCAGACTAGCGGGGCACACAGATACGCAGTATTTT
cdr3_aa: CASRLAGHTDTQYF
d_call: TRBD2
j_call: TRBJ2-3
clone_size: once
v_call: TRBV7-8

cdr3_nt: TGTGCCACCTCTGACGACAGGTCATTCGGCTACACCTTC
cdr3_aa: CATSDDRSFGYTF
d_call: -
j_call: TRBJ1-2
clone_size: -
v_call: TRBV19

cdr3_nt: TGTGCCAGCAGTTTATCGTGGGGGGGCTTTCGCACAGATACGCAGTATTTT
cdr3_aa: CASSLSWGGFRTDTQYF
d_call: -
j_call: TRBJ2-3
clone_size: -
v_call: TRBV27

cdr3_nt: TGTGCCAGTACCAGTACCGGACTAGCGGGAGGCCCGGTTTACAATGAGCAGTTCTTC
cdr3_aa: CASTSTGLAGGPVYNEQFF
d_call: TRBD2
j_call: TRBJ2-1
clone_size: once
v_call: TRBV19

cdr3_nt: TGTGCCAGCAGTTCGGGCAGGGGGAATGGCTACACCTTC
cdr3_aa: CASSSGRGNGYTF
d_call: TRBD1
j_call: TRBJ1-2
clone_size: -
v_call: TRBV6-5

cdr3_nt: TGTGCCACCCGAGGTAAGATCCCAACTAATGAAAAACTGTTTTTT
cdr3_aa: CATRGKIPTNEKLFF
d_call: -
j_call: TRBJ1-4
clone_size: few
v_call: TRBV10-3

cdr3_nt: TGTGCCAGCAGCTTAGTCTCTGGGGCGGGGACAGGGGGCTGGTCGGATCAGCCCCAGCATTTT
cdr3_aa: CASSLVSGAGTGGWSDQPQHF
d_call: TRBD1
j_call: TRBJ1-5
clone_size: -
v_call: TRBV7-8

cdr3_nt: TGCGCCAGCAGCACCCGACAGGGGGCTAATGAGCAGTTCTTC
cdr3_aa: CASSTRQGANEQFF
d_call: TRBD1
j_call: TRBJ2-1
clone_size: once
v_call: TRBV5-1

cdr3_nt: TGTGCCAGTAGGATACAGGCGTTAGCTAACTATGGCTACACCTTC
cdr3_aa: CASRIQALANYGYTF
d_call: -
j_call: TRBJ1-2
clone_size: few
v_call: TRBV19

cdr3_nt: TGTGCCACCGAGAGACAGGGCTACACTGAAGCTTTCTTT
cdr3_aa: CATERQGYTEAFF
d_call: TRBD1
j_call: TRBJ1-1
clone_size: -
v_call: TRBV7-2

cdr3_nt: TGTGCCAGCAGTTTAAGCAACTACGAGCAGTACTTC
cdr3_aa: CASSLSNYEQYF
d_call: -
j_call: TRBJ2-7
clone_size: -
v_call: TRBV12-3/TRBV12-4

cdr3_nt: TGTGCCAGCAGCTCCGAGAGGACAGGGAGGAACACTGAAGCTTTCTTT
cdr3_aa: CASSSERTGRNTEAFF
d_call: TRBD1
j_call: TRBJ1-1
clone_size: -
v_call: TRBV28

cdr3_nt: TGTGCCAGCAGCATACGGGACAGGGGGGTCCCGGGGGAAAAACTGTTTTTT
cdr3_aa: CASSIRDRGVPGEKLFF
d_call: TRBD1
j_call: TRBJ1-4
clone_size: -
v_call: TRBV7-6

cdr3_nt: TGTGCCAGCTCACGGGGACAGAGCTCTGGGGCCAACGTCCTGACTTTC
cdr3_aa: CASSRGQSSGANVLTF
d_call: TRBD1
j_call: TRBJ2-6
clone_size: -
v_call: TRBV18

cdr3_nt: TGCAGTGCATCTTACAGCTACGAGCAGTACTTC
cdr3_aa: CSASYSYEQYF
d_call: -
j_call: TRBJ2-7
clone_size: -
v_call: TRBV20-1

cdr3_nt: TGTGCCAGCAGAGGACAGGGTGAAGAGACCCAGTACTTC
cdr3_aa: CASRGQGEETQYF
d_call: TRBD1
j_call: TRBJ2-5
clone_size: -
v_call: TRBV6-5

cdr3_nt: TGTGCCAGCAGGACCCCGACAGGGACCACCGGGGAGCTGTTTTTT
cdr3_aa: CASRTPTGTTGELFF
d_call: TRBD1
j_call: TRBJ2-2
clone_size: -
v_call: TRBV28

cdr3_nt: TGTGCCAGCAGTGGACAGGTCTTGACCTACAATGAGCAGTTCTTC
cdr3_aa: CASSGQVLTYNEQFF
d_call: -
j_call: TRBJ2-1
clone_size: once
v_call: TRBV2

cdr3_nt: TGTGCCTGGACCCCTCGGCGGAGAGGGGAAAAACTGTTTTTT
cdr3_aa: CAWTPRRRGEKLFF
d_call: -
j_call: TRBJ1-4
clone_size: -
v_call: TRBV30

cdr3_nt: TGTGCCAGCAGTTACCGCGCGTACTCCGGGACAGGGGCGCGAAATTCACCCCTCCACTTT
cdr3_aa: CASSYRAYSGTGARNSPLHF
d_call: TRBD1
j_call: TRBJ1-6
clone_size: -
v_call: TRBV6-2/TRBV6-3

cdr3_nt: TGTGCCAGCAGCCATAGCGGGAGCTCCTACAATGAGCAGTTCTTC
cdr3_aa: CASSHSGSSYNEQFF
d_call: TRBD2
j_call: TRBJ2-1
clone_size: -
v_call: TRBV7-3

cdr3_nt: TGTGCCAGCAGTTTCTCGGTTCAGGGGACCTACGAGCAGTACTTC
cdr3_aa: CASSFSVQGTYEQYF
d_call: -
j_call: TRBJ2-7
clone_size: -
v_call: TRBV28

cdr3_nt: TGTGCCAGCAGCTTAGACTCGGGGGGCACTGGAAACACCATATATTTT
cdr3_aa: CASSLDSGGTGNTIYF
d_call: -
j_call: TRBJ1-3
clone_size: -
v_call: TRBV7-9

cdr3_nt: TGTGCCAGCAGCTTAGTCGGAGGTTTGAGCCAGCCCCAGCATTTT
cdr3_aa: CASSLVGGLSQPQHF
d_call: -
j_call: TRBJ1-5
clone_size: -
v_call: TRBV7-2

cdr3_nt: TGTGCCAGCACCTACGCCAGCGAACCTGGAAACACCATATATTTT
cdr3_aa: CASTYASEPGNTIYF
d_call: -
j_call: TRBJ1-3
clone_size: -
v_call: TRBV6-5

cdr3_nt: TGTGCCAGCAGGAGGGACAGGGCCCAGCCCCAGCATTTT
cdr3_aa: CASRRDRAQPQHF
d_call: TRBD1
j_call: TRBJ1-5
clone_size: once
v_call: TRBV28

cdr3_nt: TGTGCCAGCAGCCGGCAGTTCTTC
cdr3_aa: CASSRQFF
d_call: -
j_call: TRBJ2-1
clone_size: -
v_call: TRBV6-4

cdr3_nt: TGTGCCAGCAGCTGGGACAGGGATAATTCACCCCTCCACTTT
cdr3_aa: CASSWDRDNSPLHF
d_call: TRBD1
j_call: TRBJ1-6
clone_size: few
v_call: TRBV5-4

cdr3_nt: TGTGCCAGCAGCTCATATAGCGGGAGGGCCGAGGATACGCAGTATTTT
cdr3_aa: CASSSYSGRAEDTQYF
d_call: TRBD2
j_call: TRBJ2-3
clone_size: -
v_call: TRBV11-3